This T cell receptor (beta chain) emerged from a study of T-cell memory formation after mild COVID-19 (dated by TCRdb to the early 2020s). Background for the entire study: TCR sequence clusters from the two donors were largely donor specific. Longitudinal TCRalpha and TCRbeta repertoire sequencing tracked T-cell clones expanding and contracting after mild COVID-19 in a couple of donors. Two young, previously healthy adult volunteers, one female and one male, were included in the cohort.

This clonotype was picked up a small number of times. Its antigen specificity is not known. Base qualities are not recorded, but no much larger clone differs from it by a single base. The run used an Illumina NovaSeq 6000. TCRalpha and TCRbeta cDNA libraries were constructed by 5'RACE with constant-segment primers, with sample barcodes and unique molecular identifiers being introduced. Trizol reagent was used to extract RNA from every sample. Library amplification was performed in two PCR steps, and a second sample barcode and Illumina TruSeq adapters were introduced in the second step. Libraries were sequenced on an Illumina NovaSeq with 2 x 150 bp paired-end reads. Per the authors' processing: Reads were demultiplexed and collapsed into UMI-guided consensus sequences with migec v1.2.7. Using mixcr v2.1.11, the UMI consensuses were aligned to TRA and TRB V and J templates and assembled into clonotypes. Clonotypes were classified as expanded or contracted when called significant by both edgeR and NoisET, with noise models trained on biological replicates. For edgeR calls, the thresholds were a false discovery rate-adjusted p below 0.01 and a log2 fold-change of 1. As an exploratory analysis of dynamics, PCA with hierarchical clustering was applied to max-normalized trajectories of the 1000 most abundant clonotypes. Each responding clone was given a CD4 or CD8 phenotype based on the CD4+ and CD8+ repertoires, which had been sequenced separately. The public reads were run again by TCRdb, first through fastp at Q25 and then through MiXCR, and only productive beta chains were kept. CDR3 protein duplicates are merged, each entry listing the most common genes and DNA. TCRdb's processing, not the study's, gives the V and J calls here. Within this sample are roughly 370,000 distinct CDR3 sequences, with 15% to 20% of them counted one time only. The ten largest clones add up to around a fifth of the sample.

CDR1 and CDR2 are drawn from the germline V gene: LGHNA, YSLEER. Between the V and J ends, shortened by 1 base and 4 bases respectively, the junction contains 12 bases. Spanning cysteine to phenylalanine, the CDR3 consists of 15 amino acids. Of all the DNA, just the CDR3 is kept, 45 bases in frame from base 1. Paper-wide results and their limitations: Contracting CD4+ clones appeared mostly in the CM and EM memory subsets, whereas CD8+ clones were enriched in EMRA. Only a couple of mild cases were covered by the study, and larger cohorts that include severe cases with pre-infection samples were considered necessary. Some responding clones were detected in pre-infection memory, which suggested that pre-existing cross-reactive memory T cells had joined the SARS-CoV-2 response. From day 15 to 85, contracting clones showed balanced CD4/CD8 phenotypes, whereas a second wave of clones that expanded from day 15 to 37 leaned towards CD4+. The second-wave clones that peaked on day 37 were not confirmed to be SARS-CoV-2 specific.

Ficoll-Paque density gradient centrifugation was used to isolate PBMCs. The clonotype was recovered from a man aged 18-30 years who had mild COVID-19 (a few samples of this study predate the infection). The sample titles of this study are shuffled in the database, so cell type and time point are left out; the donor was told from shared clones. The specimen sequenced was PBMCs or a T cell subset sorted from them (not recorded which). The chain employs TRBV4-3 and TRBJ2-3; the D gene is possibly TRBD1, with 5 bases matching. The CDR3: CASSQGGFGSDTQYF. The nucleotide sequence is given as TGCGCCAGCAGCCAAGGGGGCTTTGGATCAGATACGCAGTATTTT.